These 23 T cell receptor beta chains originate from one sample sequenced in a study of blood T cells in healthy people across ages. A J-beta primer mix and a sample-barcoded 5' primer were used in a second PCR of about 7 to 12 cycles. One entry per CDR3 protein results from TCRdb running MiXCR on the 5' RACE reads. The sample includes 1.2 million to 1.5 million distinct CDR3 sequences, around 39% of them seen just once. The source material was blood. All receptors derive from a woman under 30 in good health.

The chain employs TRBV9 and TRBJ2-7; TRBD1 agrees at 10 bases. The CDR3 loop spans 15 amino acids. In germline, CDR1 is SGDLS, CDR2 YYNGEE. The trim removed 4 bases at V and 4 bases at J, leaving 8 bases unmatched. Written as DNA, the CDR3 is TGTGCCAGCAGCCGATGGACAGGGGGTATTTACGAGCAGTACTTC. Its translation: CASSRWTGGIYEQYF.

The rearrangement uses TRBV7-2 and TRBJ2-7; TRBD1 agrees at 7 bases. Trimming cost V 5 bases and J 5 bases; bases outside gene matches: 12. The CDR3 loop spans 15 amino acids. The germline CDR1 and CDR2 sequences are SGHTA and FQGNSA. The CDR3 is CASSKTGTDPHEQYF. The CDR3 DNA follows: TGTGCCAGCAGCAAAACCGGGACAGACCCTCACGAGCAGTACTTC. The full variable domain, its missing parts supplied by reference TRBV7-2 and TRBJ2-7, is GAGVSQSPSNKVTEKGKDVELRCDPISGHTALYWYRQSLGQGLEFLIYFQGNSAPDKSGLPSDRFSAERTGGSVSTLTIQRTQQEDSAVYLCASSKTGTDPHEQYFGPGTRLTVT.

This CDR3 is CSAAKVGARQETQYF. CDR3 in DNA: TGCAGTGCTGCAAAGGTCGGGGCCCGCCAAGAGACCCAGTACTTC. The V call is TRBV20-1, the J call TRBJ2-5; D tentatively reads TRBD1 or TRBD2 (5 bases each). Per the germline V gene, CDR1 is DFQATT and CDR2 is SNEGSKA (reference sequence). The germline V and J ends were trimmed by 5 bases and 1 base, with 17 bases remaining between them. The CDR3 has 15 amino acids.

This chain links TRBV2 with TRBJ2-5, with 8 bases matching TRBD1. J gave up 0 bases and V 10 bases, and 7 bases lay outside the gene matches. The germline CDR1 and CDR2 sequences are SNHLY and FYNNEI. The CDR3 covers 14 residues. The DNA of the CDR3 is TGTGCCACCCAGAACAGGGGGTACCAAGAGACCCAGTACTTC. Protein: CATQNRGYQETQYF. The entire variable domain, with the rest obtained from reference TRBV2 and TRBJ2-5, is as follows: EPEVTQTPSHQVTQMGQEVILRCVPISNHLYFYWYRQILGQKVEFLVSFYNNEISEKSEIFDDQFSVERPDGSNFTLKIRSTKLEDSAMYFCATQNRGYQETQYFGPGTRLLVL.

CDR3 DNA sequence: TGTGCCAGCACGATTGCGGGGATGAACACTGAAGCTTTCTTT. This encodes CASTIAGMNTEAFF. The gene calls are TRBV28 and TRBJ1-1; D is unresolved. V shed 7 bases and J shed 0 bases, with 12 bases lying between them. Germline V gene sequence: CDR1 MDHEN, CDR2 SYDVKM. CDR3 length: 14 amino acids.

The genes are TRBV12-5 and TRBJ2-7; the D is unclear. Trimming shortened V by 4 bases and J by 3 bases, and 4 bases separated the two germline ends. The germline CDR1 and CDR2 sequences are LGHNT and FRNRAP. The CDR3 spans 11 residues. CDR3 DNA: TGTGCTAGTGGTTCAGTCTACGAGCAGTACTTC. It specifies CASGSVYEQYF.

This clonotype showed up just a few times. V is TRBV3-1 and J is TRBJ2-3; D is perhaps TRBD2 (5 bases). This CDR3 spans 15 amino acids. V dropped 4 bases and J dropped 6 bases, with 17 bases sitting between them. Germline loops: CDR1 LGHDT, CDR2 YNNKEL (reference sequence). The CDR3: CASSPEVSIGDTQYF. CDR3 coding DNA: TGTGCCAGCAGCCCGGAGGTGTCGATTGGCGATACGCAGTATTTT.

This clonotype was seen only a few times. This chain connects TRBV20-1 to TRBJ2-1, with 9 nucleotides matching TRBD1. The CDR3 has 11 amino acids. The germline V gene encodes CDR1 DFQATT and CDR2 SNEGSKA (reference sequence). The trim removed 3 bases at V and 10 bases at J, leaving 1 base unmatched. As DNA, the CDR3 is TGCAGTGCTAGGGGACAGGGCGAGCAGTTCTTC. It translates to CSARGQGEQFF.

This sequence joins TRBV12-3 or TRBV12-4 and TRBJ2-5, with a possible D match to TRBD2 (6 bases). The CDR3 length is 13 residues. Trimming cost V 6 bases and J 3 bases, with 11 bases left between them. CDR3 region: CASRPREKETQYF. DNA for the CDR3: TGTGCCAGCAGACCCCGGGAGAAAGAGACCCAGTACTTC.

This clonotype has a handful of counts. This chain uses TRBV5-1 with TRBJ2-3; D not certain. Between the trimmed V and J ends, which lost 2 bases and 1 base, there was a span of 8 bases. The CDR3 runs to 14 residues. CDR1 is SGHRS, CDR2 YFSETQ, per germline. The CDR3 coding sequence is TGCGCCAGCAGCTTTTGGACGCGCACAGATACGCAGTATTTT. Translated, it gives CASSFWTRTDTQYF.

Turning to this clonotype: Since a much larger clone is just one base distant, this may be a read error. DNA for the CDR3: TGTGTCAGCAGTCGATCCGTAGCGGCGACGTACAATGAGCAGTTCTTC. This gives the protein CVSSRSVAATYNEQFF. The chain couples TRBV12-3 or TRBV12-4 to TRBJ2-1, with D perhaps TRBD2 (6 bases). The CDR3 runs to 16 residues.

The chain uses TRBV25-1 and TRBJ1-3, with D unclear. CDR1 is MGHDK and CDR2 is SYGVNS in the germline V gene. The V end was cut by 2 bases, the J end by 1 base, with 6 bases between. This CDR3 is built from 14 residues. The CDR3, as DNA: TGTGCCAGCAGTGAAATGGCATCTGGAAACACCATATATTTT. This translates into CASSEMASGNTIYF. Together with reference TRBV25-1 and TRBJ1-3, the CDR3 gives the full variable domain: EADIYQTPRYLVIGTGKKITLECSQTMGHDKMYWYQQDPGMELHLIHYSYGVNSTEKGDLSSESTVSRIRTEHFPLTLESARPSHTSQYLCASSEMASGNTIYFGEGSWLTVV.

In its sample, this clonotype was seen a few times. This chain links TRBV28 with TRBJ2-1, with 9 bases that match TRBD1. V was pared by 3 bases and J by 3 bases, with 6 bases of the junction left unmatched. The CDR3 consists of 16 residues. CDR1 and CDR2 (germline): MDHEN, SYDVKM. CDR3 sequence: CASSFQGQGLYNEQFF. CDR3 DNA: TGTGCCAGCAGTTTCCAGGGACAGGGACTCTACAATGAGCAGTTCTTC.

This clonotype appeared a single time. The chain has TRBV5-1 and TRBJ2-7; TRBD1 might be the D (7 bases). Germline assignment: CDR1 SGHRS and CDR2 YFSETQ. The length of the CDR3 is 14 residues. The V end lost 4 bases, the J end lost 3 bases, and 14 bases lay between the germline ends. The CDR3 here is CASSVYQGGYEQYF. CDR3 bases: TGCGCCAGCAGCGTGTACCAGGGGGGCTACGAGCAGTACTTC.

The V call is TRBV5-1, the J call TRBJ2-5; D might be TRBD1 (6 bases). Germline-derived CDR1 and CDR2 are SGHRS and YFSETQ. Trimming removed 4 bases at V and 1 base at J, with 14 bases between. This CDR3 is built from 15 residues. CDR3 in DNA: TGCGCCAGCAGCGCGTCTCCGGACAGCCAAGAGACCCAGTACTTC. Translated: CASSASPDSQETQYF.

This clonotype was seen only a few times. The chain links TRBV29-1 to TRBJ2-5, with 14 bases identical to TRBD2. V lost 6 bases, J lost 11 bases, and 11 bases stayed unmatched. CDR3 length equals 14 residues. From germline, CDR1 is SQVTM and CDR2 ANQGSEA. CDR3 bases: TGCAGCGTCCCGGGACTAGCGGGAGAGAATGAGCAGTACTTC. This sequence encodes CSVPGLAGENEQYF. Combining the CDR3 with reference TRBV29-1 and TRBJ2-5 gives the whole variable domain SAVISQKPSRDICQRGTSLTIQCQVDSQVTMMFWYRQQPGQSLTLIATANQGSEATYESGFVIDKFPISRPNLTFSTLTVSNMSPEDSSIYLCSVPGLAGENEQYFGPGTRLLVL.

This rearrangement joins TRBV7-9 to TRBJ1-5, with D hard to call. Germline V gene data show CDR1 as SEHNR and CDR2 as FQNEAQ (reference sequence). The CDR3 spans 16 residues. V was clipped by 4 bases and J by 5 bases, with 18 bases between them. CDR3 sequence reads: CASSSLGGPLDQPQHF. DNA for the CDR3: TGTGCCAGCAGCTCCCTGGGAGGGCCCTTGGATCAGCCCCAGCATTTT.

V gene TRBV28 combines with J gene TRBJ2-1; a possible D gene is TRBD2 (6 bases). Germline V gene sequence: CDR1 MDHEN, CDR2 SYDVKM. The CDR3 is 15 amino acids. Trimming pared 4 bases from V and 5 bases from J, leaving 15 bases between. Written as DNA, the CDR3 is TGTGCCAGCAGTTCCCTGAGGGACTCTAACAATGAGCAGTTCTTC. It yields the protein CASSSLRDSNNEQFF.

This rearrangement joins TRBV20-1 to TRBJ2-5; D ambiguous. Germline CDR1 reads DFQATT; CDR2 reads SNEGSKA (reference sequence). The CDR3 contains 13 residues. V lost 2 bases to trimming and J lost 1 base, with 8 bases between them. The CDR3: CSARHPGQETQYF. DNA for the CDR3: TGCAGTGCTAGACACCCTGGCCAAGAGACCCAGTACTTC.

Only one count was recorded for this clonotype. The chain employs TRBV20-1 and TRBJ2-1; no clear D gene. The CDR3 length is 14 residues. Germline V lookup: CDR1 DFQATT, CDR2 SNEGSKA (reference sequence). Trimming removed 6 bases at V and 0 bases at J, with 12 bases between. The CDR3 DNA sequence: TGCAGTGCCACGGAGACGGACTCCTACAATGAGCAGTTCTTC. It specifies CSATETDSYNEQFF.

The chain employs TRBV29-1 and TRBJ1-6; 8 bases map to TRBD1. This CDR3 comprises 13 residues. The J segment lost 10 bases and the V segment lost 5 bases, leaving 7 bases of the junction unmatched. Per germline, CDR1 SQVTM and CDR2 ANQGSEA. The chain's CDR3 is CSVMTGASSPLHF. CDR3 nucleotide sequence: TGCAGCGTTATGACAGGGGCTAGCTCACCCCTCCACTTT.

J is TRBJ2-5 and V is TRBV6-6; TRBD1 agrees at 7 bases. V shed 6 bases, J shed 4 bases, and the junction held 8 bases outside the gene matches. This CDR3 is built from 14 residues. Germline V gene sequence: CDR1 MNHNY, CDR2 SVGAGI (reference sequence). The CDR3 nucleotides read TGTGCCAGCAGAACCGTGACAGGGAGAGAGACCCAGTACTTC. Residues: CASRTVTGRETQYF.

This clonotype has only one observation. The chain joins TRBV20-1 to TRBJ2-1, with 13 bases that match TRBD2. V shed 2 bases, J shed 1 base, and the junction held 11 bases outside the gene matches. The length of the CDR3 is 19 residues. Germline V gives CDR1 DFQATT, CDR2 SNEGSKA (reference sequence). The CDR3 region has the DNA TGCAGTGCTAGAACCGAAGAAGGACTAGCGGGAGAGTCCTACAATGAGCAGTTCTTC. Its translation is CSARTEEGLAGESYNEQFF.